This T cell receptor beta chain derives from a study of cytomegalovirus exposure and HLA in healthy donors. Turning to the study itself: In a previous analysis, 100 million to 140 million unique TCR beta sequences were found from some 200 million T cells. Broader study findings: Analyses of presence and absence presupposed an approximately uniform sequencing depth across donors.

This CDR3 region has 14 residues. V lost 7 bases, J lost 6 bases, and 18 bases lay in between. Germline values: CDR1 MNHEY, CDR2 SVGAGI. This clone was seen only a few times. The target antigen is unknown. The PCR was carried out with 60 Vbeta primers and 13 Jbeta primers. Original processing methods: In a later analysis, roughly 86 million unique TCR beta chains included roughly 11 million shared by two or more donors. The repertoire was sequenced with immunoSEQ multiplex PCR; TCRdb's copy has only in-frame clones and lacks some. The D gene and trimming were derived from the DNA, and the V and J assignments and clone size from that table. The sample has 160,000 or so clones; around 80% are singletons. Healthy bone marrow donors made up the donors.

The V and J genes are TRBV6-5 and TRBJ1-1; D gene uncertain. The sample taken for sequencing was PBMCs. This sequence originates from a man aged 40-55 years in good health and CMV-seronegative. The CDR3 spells CASTSWTVSAEAFF. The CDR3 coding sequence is TGTGCCAGCACTTCCTGGACTGTCTCGGCTGAAGCTTTCTTT.